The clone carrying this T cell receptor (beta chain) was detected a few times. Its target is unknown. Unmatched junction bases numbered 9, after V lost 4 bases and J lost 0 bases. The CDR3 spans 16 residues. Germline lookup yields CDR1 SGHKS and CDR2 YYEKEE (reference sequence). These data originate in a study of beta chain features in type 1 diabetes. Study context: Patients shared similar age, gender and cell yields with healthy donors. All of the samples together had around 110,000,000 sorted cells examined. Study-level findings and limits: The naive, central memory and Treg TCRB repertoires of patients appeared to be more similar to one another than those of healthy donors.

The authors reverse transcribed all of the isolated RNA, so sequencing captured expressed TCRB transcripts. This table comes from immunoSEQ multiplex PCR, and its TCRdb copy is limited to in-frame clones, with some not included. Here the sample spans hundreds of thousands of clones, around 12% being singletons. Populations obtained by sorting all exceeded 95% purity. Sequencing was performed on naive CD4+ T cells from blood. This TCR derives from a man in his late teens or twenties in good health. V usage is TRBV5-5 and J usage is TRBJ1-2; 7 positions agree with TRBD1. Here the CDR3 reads CASSKTGSTANYGYTF. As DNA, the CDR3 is TGTGCCAGCAGCAAGACAGGGAGTACGGCTAACTATGGCTACACCTTC. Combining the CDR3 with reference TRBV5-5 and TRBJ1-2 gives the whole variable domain DAGVTQSPTHLIKTRGQQVTLRCSPISGHKSVSWYQQVLGQGPQFIFQYYEKEERGRGNFPDRFSARQFPNYSSELNVNALLLGDSALYLCASSKTGSTANYGYTFGSGTRLTVV.